Listed here is a single T cell receptor (beta chain). As yet, its antigen is unknown. From 3,500 to 4,500 ng of total RNA, each TCR library was prepared. Molecular identifiers with 6-nucleotide sample barcodes were added during cDNA synthesis via template switching. TCRdb re-called the 5' RACE reads; one entry per CDR3 protein, DNA not given. Its table lists some 450,000 distinct CDR3 sequences. The sample comes from a study of monozygotic twins with inflammatory bowel disease. Study-wide results and caveats: Twins with IBD were found to have lower TCRbeta diversity (inverse Simpson) than healthy co-twins.

Researchers isolated total RNA from whole blood without sorting T cells. CDR1 is MNHEY and CDR2 is SVGAGI in the germline V gene. The CDR3 covers 18 residues. The chain uses TRBV6-5 and TRBJ2-2; TCRdb proposes TRBD1, but this gene call is untestable without DNA. The clonotype was recovered from a human donor with ulcerative colitis or Crohn's disease, or a healthy co-twin of an affected twin (not recorded which). Sequenced: blood. The CDR3 spells CASTSVTLDRGLGGELFF.